This T cell receptor beta chain was observed in a study of T-cell reconstitution after alpha-beta-depleted transplantation in children. Notes on the study in general: T cells produced anew were the main source of T-cell counts and diversity one year after transplant. For some patients, TCRbeta diversity was high at day 60 because of recipient T cells and thymic progenitors that survived. Two months or so post-transplant, alpha-beta T cells reportedly derived from several hundred expanded graft clones.

Points on this clonotype: Antigen: not known.

V shed 7 bases and J shed 6 bases, with 10 bases lying between them. CDR1 and CDR2 from the germline V gene are MNHEY and SMNVEV (reference sequence). CDR3 length equals 11 residues. For TCRbeta, the library was prepared with unique molecular identifiers. TCRdb re-analysed the PCR reads in MiXCR, keeping a single row per CDR3 protein. The repertoire consists of 610,000 or so distinct CDR3 sequences, with 27% occurring once and the leading ten covering just over 35%. The gene calls are TRBV27 and TRBJ2-7; D unresolved. The sequencing here drew on PBMCs, taken before TCRalphabeta/CD19-depleted stem cell transplant. The TCR originated in a boy under two years old with Wiskott-Aldrich syndrome, due to receive a stem cell transplant. The CDR3 DNA follows: TGTGCCAGCAAATCTTTCCTCGAGCAGTACTTC. It specifies CASKSFLEQYF.